The present entry profiles one T cell receptor (beta chain) with its context. Its cognate antigen is unknown. V lost 1 base and J lost 0, with 7 bases in between. Germline lookup yields CDR1 SGHTS and CDR2 YDEGEE. CDR3 length: 14 amino acids. The sample belongs to a study of cytomegalovirus exposure and HLA in healthy donors. Study-level information: Previous work identified around 120 million unique TCR beta sequences from about 179 million T cells.

Use of 60 Vbeta and 13 Jbeta primers characterized the PCR. Authors' analysis steps: The authors later counted roughly 87 million unique TCR beta chains, 8.5 million to 13 million of them shared. TCRdb keeps only in-frame clones here, not all; method: immunoSEQ multiplex PCR. V, J and clone size are those of that table, while D and trimming were read from the DNA. The data show around 150,000 clones, 76% seen once. Study-level findings and limits: According to a later analysis, most TCR beta chains associated with CMV appeared HLA-restricted.

The specimen sequenced was PBMCs. The chain combines TRBV5-8 with TRBJ1-2, with D maybe TRBD1 (5 bases). This clonotype was obtained from a male donor in good health and CMV-seronegative. The chain's CDR3 is CASSLRRANYGYTF. Written as DNA, the CDR3 is TGTGCCAGCAGCTTGCGCAGGGCTAACTATGGCTACACCTTC.